The 14 T cell receptor beta chains below all came from one sample that was sequenced in a study of blood T cell repertoires in COVID-19. The table came from immunoSEQ multiplex PCR; TCRdb's copy has only in-frame clones and leaves some out. This table has about 260,000 clones, about four fifths appearing once. Sequenced input: peripheral blood. The origin of the receptors is a woman in her thirties or forties who had recovered from COVID-19.

This rearrangement joins TRBV28 to TRBJ1-4, with D uncertain. Germline CDR1 is MDHEN and CDR2 is SYDVKM. This CDR3 comprises 14 residues. The V gene lost 5 bases and the J gene lost 8 bases, with 15 bases spanning the gap. CDR3 residues: CASSTWSAVEKLFF. The CDR3 bases are TGTGCCAGCAGTACCTGGAGCGCGGTAGAAAAACTGTTTTTT.

The chain combines TRBV19 with TRBJ1-5, with 10 bases lining up with TRBD1. J gave up 6 bases and V 3 bases, and 11 bases lay outside the gene matches. From germline, CDR1 is LNHDA and CDR2 SQIVND (reference sequence). This CDR3 spans 17 amino acids. The CDR3 DNA reads as TGTGCCAGTAGTATCCGAGGGGACAGGGGTGGCAGTCAGCCCCAGCATTTT. This gives the protein CASSIRGDRGGSQPQHF.

This rearrangement joins TRBV6-1 to TRBJ2-3; 10 bases match TRBD1. The CDR3 spans 14 residues. Germline V gene data show CDR1 as MNHNS and CDR2 as SASEGT. The V gene end was trimmed by 3 bases and the J gene end by 7 bases; junction bases not matched to a gene: 4. The CDR3 region is CASSDWTGGNTQYF. CDR3 coding DNA: TGTGCCAGCAGTGATTGGACAGGGGGGAATACGCAGTATTTT.

This sequence joins TRBV6-5 and TRBJ2-7; 8 bases are shared with TRBD1. J was trimmed by 2 bases and V by 2 bases; bases with no gene match: 8. The CDR3 covers 16 residues. Germline lookup yields CDR1 MNHEY and CDR2 SVGAGI. This CDR3 is CASSYLRTGRPYEQYF. CDR3 coding DNA: TGTGCCAGCAGTTACCTCCGGACAGGGAGGCCCTACGAGCAGTACTTC.

J is TRBJ2-5 and V is TRBV5-1; D may be TRBD2 (5 bases). This CDR3 spans 15 amino acids. Trimming removed 4 bases from V and 4 bases from J, with 17 bases in between. Germline CDR1 reads SGHRS; CDR2 reads YFSETQ. CDR3 sequence reads: CASSPPGGVVETQYF. DNA for the CDR3: TGCGCCAGCAGCCCCCCCGGAGGAGTGGTAGAGACCCAGTACTTC.

V is TRBV4-2 and J is TRBJ2-7; 7 nucleotides agree with TRBD1. Germline trimming cut 0 bases from V and 2 bases from J; bases unmatched to any gene: 7. This CDR3 spans 16 amino acids. The V gene's germline CDR1 is LGHNA and CDR2 YNFKEQ. CDR3 region: CASSQEEQGSPYEQYF. CDR3 DNA: TGTGCCAGCAGCCAAGAAGAACAGGGGAGCCCCTACGAGCAGTACTTC.

This chain links TRBV29-1 with TRBJ2-1; D gene unclear. The CDR3 is 14 residues long. Germline assignment: CDR1 SQVTM and CDR2 ANQGSEA. Trimming took off 4 bases at V and 0 bases at J, with 10 bases between the two ends. The CDR3 spells CSVVARSSYNEQFF. The CDR3 DNA is TGCAGCGTTGTCGCGAGGAGCTCCTACAATGAGCAGTTCTTC.

A word on this clone: Other DNA sequences in this sample translate to the same CDR3. The rearrangement joins TRBV5-1 to TRBJ2-2, with D perhaps matching TRBD1 (5 bases). CDR1 and CDR2 (germline): SGHRS, YFSETQ. CDR3 length equals 15 residues. The V gene lost 0 bases and the J gene lost 5 bases, with 11 bases spanning the gap. The CDR3 nucleotides read TGCGCCAGCAGCTTGGTAAGGGGTGGAACCGGGGAGCTGTTTTTT. Translation gives CASSLVRGGTGELFF.

J is TRBJ2-2 and V is TRBV6-6; D gene unclear. CDR3 size: 13 residues. The germline V and J ends were trimmed by 4 bases and 5 bases, with 8 bases remaining between them. Germline CDR1 MNHNY, CDR2 SVGAGI (reference sequence). CDR3: CASSFSLTGELFF. The CDR3 nucleotides read TGTGCCAGCAGTTTCTCACTGACCGGGGAGCTGTTTTTT.

This clone was observed at least ten times. The chain couples TRBV4-2 to TRBJ1-1; no definite D call. The CDR3 runs 15 residues. Trimming removed 0 bases at V and 6 bases at J, with 14 bases between. Germline CDR1 and CDR2: LGHNA and YNFKEQ. CDR3 amino acids: CASSQEGGMTAEAFF. CDR3 DNA sequence: TGTGCCAGCAGCCAAGAAGGAGGAATGACCGCTGAAGCTTTCTTT.

J is TRBJ2-7 and V is TRBV7-9; 8 positions agree with TRBD1. The CDR3 loop spans 15 amino acids. The J segment lost 5 bases and the V segment lost 5 bases, leaving 11 bases of the junction unmatched. Looked up from germline, CDR1 is SEHNR and CDR2 is FQNEAQ (reference sequence). The CDR3 loop reads CASSPGQGGFDEQYF. CDR3 bases: TGTGCCAGCAGCCCCGGACAGGGTGGTTTCGACGAGCAGTACTTC.

The gene calls are TRBV6-5 and TRBJ2-7; D ambiguous. Trimming stripped 6 bases from V and 5 bases from J, with 14 bases between. Germline-derived CDR1 and CDR2 are MNHEY and SVGAGI. CDR3 length: 13 amino acids. For the CDR3, the DNA is TGTGCCAGCAGCCGTAAGAGGAACGACGAGCAGTACTTC. Translation gives CASSRKRNDEQYF.

The J gene is TRBJ2-7, the V gene TRBV3-1 (or the pseudogene TRBV3-2); D gene uncertain. The CDR3 has 13 amino acids. Germline loops: CDR1 LGHDT, CDR2 YNNKEL (reference sequence). Deletions cut 3 bases from V and 4 bases from J, with 10 bases between. The CDR3 DNA sequence: TGTGCCAGCAGCCAGAGCGCGGTGTACGAGCAGTACTTC. This encodes CASSQSAVYEQYF.

A single count supports this clone. The chain combines TRBV5-1 with TRBJ2-7; 7 bases are a match to TRBD1. J lost 0 bases, V lost 4 bases, and 7 bases had no gene match. The CDR3 spans 15 residues. Per the germline V gene, CDR1 is SGHRS and CDR2 is YFSETQ. The CDR3 coding sequence is TGCGCCAGCAGCCCAGGACAGGCGGGCTCCTACGAGCAGTACTTC. This sequence encodes CASSPGQAGSYEQYF. The variable domain in full, completed from reference TRBV5-1 and TRBJ2-7, reads KAGVTQTPRYLIKTRGQQVTLSCSPISGHRSVSWYQQTPGQGLQFLFEYFSETQRNKGNFPGRFSGRQFSNSRSEMNVSTLELGDSALYLCASSPGQAGSYEQYFGPGTRLTVT.